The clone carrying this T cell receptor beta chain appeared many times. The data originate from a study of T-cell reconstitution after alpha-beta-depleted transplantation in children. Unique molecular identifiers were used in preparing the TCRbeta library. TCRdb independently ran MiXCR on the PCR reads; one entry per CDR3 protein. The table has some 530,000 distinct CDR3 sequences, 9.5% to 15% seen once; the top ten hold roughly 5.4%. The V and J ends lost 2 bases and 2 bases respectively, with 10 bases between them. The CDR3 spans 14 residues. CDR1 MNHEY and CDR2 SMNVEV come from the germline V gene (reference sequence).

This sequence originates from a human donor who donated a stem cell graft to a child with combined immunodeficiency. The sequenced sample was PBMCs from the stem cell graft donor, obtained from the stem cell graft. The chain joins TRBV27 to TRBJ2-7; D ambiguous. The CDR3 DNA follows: TGTGCCAGCAGTTTACTGGGCAGCACCTACGAGCAGTACTTC. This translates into CASSLLGSTYEQYF.